Presented here are 28 T cell receptor beta chains from one specimen sequenced in a study of blood T cell repertoires in COVID-19. The assay was immunoSEQ multiplex PCR, and TCRdb's table has in-frame clones only and misses some. Of some 330,000 clones in the sample, over 75% were seen once. Sequencing used PBMCs or T cells enriched from blood (not recorded which). The origin of the receptors is a man aged 40-49 years in a cohort exposed to, infected with or recovered from COVID-19 (not recorded which).

The chain recombines TRBV28 with TRBJ1-1; no clear D. V was trimmed by 2 bases and J by 3 bases, leaving 13 bases between them. The CDR3 length is 15 residues. CDR1 and CDR2 from the germline V gene are MDHEN and SYDVKM. The CDR3 sequence: CASSLIGLRDTEAFF. CDR3 nucleotide sequence: TGTGCCAGCAGTTTAATTGGTTTGCGGGACACTGAAGCTTTCTTT.

This sequence joins TRBV6-5 and TRBJ2-7; TRBD1 is a possible D gene (5 bases). Germline V gene lookup returns CDR1 MNHEY and CDR2 SVGAGI. CDR3 length: 14 residues. V lost 6 bases to trimming and J lost 6 bases, with 18 bases between them. The CDR3 reads CASSGHPIGGEQYF. CDR3 nucleotides: TGTGCCAGCAGCGGACATCCGATCGGTGGCGAGCAGTACTTC.

J is TRBJ1-1 and V is TRBV5-1; no clear D. Germline loops: CDR1 SGHRS, CDR2 YFSETQ. With 0 bases removed from V and 1 base from J, the gap between germline ends came to 13 bases. The CDR3 has 16 residues. The CDR3 nucleotides are TGCGCCAGCAGCTTGGCCAGCGGAACCCCGAACACTGAAGCTTTCTTT. Protein: CASSLASGTPNTEAFF.

DNA of the CDR3: TGTGCTAGTGGCAAAACGACAGTCTCTGGAAACACCATATATTTT. This gives the protein CASGKTTVSGNTIYF. This chain uses TRBV12-5 with TRBJ1-3; D is possibly TRBD1 (5 bases). In germline, CDR1 is LGHNT, CDR2 FRNRAP. This CDR3 contains 15 residues. The V gene lost 6 bases and the J gene lost 0 bases, with 12 bases spanning the gap.

The gene calls are TRBV9 and TRBJ1-1; TRBD1 agrees at 9 bases. The germline CDR1 and CDR2 sequences are SGDLS and YYNGEE. V trimming: 0 bases; J trimming: 2 bases; junction bases outside the gene matches: 5. This CDR3 comprises 16 residues. The CDR3 protein is CASSVAGQGLNTEAFF. CDR3 DNA: TGTGCCAGCAGCGTAGCGGGACAGGGCCTAAACACTGAAGCTTTCTTT.

The chain combines TRBV19 with TRBJ2-3; D possibly corresponds to TRBD1 (5 bases). V lost 5 bases to trimming and J lost 0 bases, with 15 bases between them. Germline CDR1 LNHDA, CDR2 SQIVND (reference sequence). This CDR3 has 16 residues. CDR3 sequence (DNA): TGTGCCAGTAGTTCACGGACACATTCTAGCACAGATACGCAGTATTTT. Protein: CASSSRTHSSTDTQYF.

A single count supports this clone. The genes are TRBV3-1 (or the pseudogene TRBV3-2) and TRBJ2-7; 7 bases line up with TRBD1. Germline CDR1 LGHDT, CDR2 YNNKEL (reference sequence). CDR3 length equals 17 residues. Trimming cost V 7 bases and J 2 bases; bases outside gene matches: 17. CDR3 region: CASTSAGGYLSPYEQYF. The CDR3 bases are TGTGCCAGCACCTCGGCAGGGGGATACCTTTCCCCCTACGAGCAGTACTTC.

The chain combines TRBV28 with TRBJ1-3; TRBD1 matches 8 bases. The V segment lost 3 bases and the J segment 2 bases; nucleotides outside the gene matches: 9. CDR1 MDHEN and CDR2 SYDVKM come from the germline V gene. The CDR3 loop spans 17 amino acids. The CDR3: CASSLFHGQGTGNTIYF. The CDR3 coding sequence is TGTGCCAGCAGTTTGTTTCACGGACAGGGAACTGGAAACACCATATATTTT.

V gene TRBV4-1 combines with J gene TRBJ2-1, with 15 positions matching TRBD2. J was trimmed by 14 bases and V by 1 base; bases with no gene match: 3. This CDR3 contains 14 residues. Germline V CDR1 and CDR2: MGHRA, YSYEKL. The DNA for the CDR3 is TGCGCCAGCAGCCAAGGGACTAGCGGGAGGGCCGAGTTCTTC. Amino acid sequence: CASSQGTSGRAEFF.

The chain carries TRBV4-1 and TRBJ1-2; the D is unclear. The CDR3 has 17 residues. Germline-derived CDR1 and CDR2 are MGHRA and YSYEKL. V gave up 0 bases and J gave up 1 base, with 15 bases separating them. The CDR3 is CASSQDISRLGNYGYTF. The DNA for the CDR3 is TGCGCCAGCAGCCAAGATATCAGTCGACTGGGTAACTATGGCTACACCTTC.

A note on this clone: Within the sample, other DNA sequences also encode this same CDR3. The chain recombines TRBV9 with TRBJ1-1, with unresolved D. The germline V gene has CDR1 SGDLS and CDR2 YYNGEE. Trimming left V 0 bases short and J 0 bases short, with 3 bases between. This CDR3 has 13 residues. CDR3: CASSVAVNTEAFF. In nucleotides, the CDR3 is TGTGCCAGCAGCGTAGCAGTGAACACTGAAGCTTTCTTT. Variable domain in full (rest from reference TRBV9 and TRBJ1-1): DSGVTQTPKHLITATGQRVTLRCSPRSGDLSVYWYQQSLDQGLQFLIQYYNGEERAKGNILERFSAQQFPDLHSELNLSSLELGDSALYFCASSVAVNTEAFFGQGTRLTVV.

V and J are TRBV10-1 and TRBJ2-7, with a weak D call TRBD2 (5 bases). This CDR3 comprises 14 residues. Germline CDR1 and CDR2: WNHNN and SYGVQD (reference sequence). Trimming shortened V by 6 bases and J by 6 bases, and 18 bases separated the two germline ends. The CDR3 DNA reads as TGCGCCAGCAGACTCGGGAAAATCTCCGGCGAGCAGTACTTC. Translating it yields CASRLGKISGEQYF.

This sequence joins TRBV28 and TRBJ2-7; tentative D call: TRBD1 (6 bases). From germline, CDR1 is MDHEN and CDR2 SYDVKM. V lost 5 bases, J lost 0 bases, and 14 bases lay in between. This CDR3 has 15 residues. The CDR3 reads CASSPRTDYSYEQYF. DNA of the CDR3: TGTGCCAGCAGTCCTCGGACAGACTACTCCTACGAGCAGTACTTC.

This chain links TRBV29-1 with TRBJ2-1, with 7 bases identical to TRBD2. The germline gives CDR1 SQVTM, CDR2 ANQGSEA. V dropped 2 bases and J dropped 7; count of bases not matched to a gene: 11. This CDR3 comprises 15 residues. The CDR3 spells CSVEFLREGRNEQFF. The DNA for the CDR3 is TGCAGCGTTGAATTTCTTAGGGAGGGTAGGAATGAGCAGTTCTTC.

The V call is TRBV12-1, the J call TRBJ2-7; TRBD1 reflects the table's D call only, with no check against the DNA. TRBV12-1 is a documented pseudogene. This CDR3 spans 15 amino acids. The DNA of the CDR3 is TGTGCCAGCAGCTGCCTCCGGGACAACCTAAACGAGCAGTACTTC. Translating it yields CASSCLRDNLNEQYF.

This chain connects TRBV19 to TRBJ2-1, with 7 bases matching TRBD2. The CDR3 has 14 residues. The V gene end was trimmed by 5 bases and the J gene end by 6 bases; junction bases not matched to a gene: 7. Germline CDR1 and CDR2: LNHDA and SQIVND (reference sequence). CDR3 coding DNA: TGTGCCAGTAGTGTCCGGGGGGTTAGCAATGAGCAGTTCTTC. It encodes CASSVRGVSNEQFF.

The gene calls are TRBV6-5 and TRBJ2-3; TRBD2 might be the D (6 bases). Germline CDR1 is MNHEY and CDR2 is SVGAGI. The CDR3 extends over 15 amino acids. Trimming left V 6 bases short and J 2 bases short, with 15 bases between. DNA of the CDR3: TGTGCCAGCAGCCCGGGGGACTTACTCACAGATACGCAGTATTTT. The encoded protein is CASSPGDLLTDTQYF.

The rearrangement uses TRBV6-5 and TRBJ1-2; 7 bases agree with TRBD1. The germline V gene has CDR1 MNHEY and CDR2 SVGAGI. This CDR3 is built from 13 residues. V shed 7 bases and J 5 bases; nucleotides not matched to a gene: 7. The CDR3 region is CASTRTGGYGYTF. CDR3 sequence (DNA): TGTGCCAGCACCAGGACAGGCGGGTATGGCTACACCTTC.

V and J are TRBV9 and TRBJ2-1; D perhaps matches TRBD2 (5 bases). Germline lookup yields CDR1 SGDLS and CDR2 YYNGEE. Trimming removed 0 bases from V and 2 bases from J, with 12 bases in between. The CDR3 has 16 residues. The CDR3 here is CASSVGVGDAYNEQFF. In nucleotides, the CDR3 is TGTGCCAGCAGCGTAGGTGTGGGAGACGCCTACAATGAGCAGTTCTTC.

The chain uses TRBV18 and TRBJ2-1; 10 bases line up with TRBD2. The CDR3 loop spans 15 amino acids. The V gene end was trimmed by 0 bases and the J gene end by 5 bases; junction bases not matched to a gene: 1. CDR1 and CDR2 (germline): KGHSH, LQKENI. DNA for the CDR3: TGTGCCAGCTCACCACCAGCGGGAGGGAACAATGAGCAGTTCTTC. Amino acid sequence: CASSPPAGGNNEQFF.

The J gene is TRBJ2-1, the V gene TRBV30, with 10 bases that match TRBD2. Trimming at V came to 1 base and at J to 2 bases, leaving 5 bases not matched to a gene. The CDR3 runs 16 residues. CDR1 GTSNPN and CDR2 SVGIG come from the germline V gene (reference sequence). The CDR3 here is CAWSGIGTSAYNEQFF. CDR3 coding DNA: TGTGCCTGGAGTGGAATTGGGACTAGCGCCTACAATGAGCAGTTCTTC.

The J gene is TRBJ1-2, the V gene TRBV28; D unclear. The CDR3 runs to 17 residues. Trimming removed 5 bases from V and 8 bases from J, with 27 bases in between. Germline-derived CDR1 and CDR2 are MDHEN and SYDVKM. Here the CDR3 reads CASSLSPILPGSPGYTF. In DNA, the CDR3 is TGTGCCAGCAGTCTTTCTCCTATATTGCCCGGGTCCCCCGGCTACACCTTC.

V and J are TRBV11-2 and TRBJ1-6; no clear D gene. Germline V gives CDR1 SGHAT, CDR2 FQNNGV. V lost 0 bases and J 0 bases, leaving 9 bases between the germline ends. The CDR3 has 17 amino acids. CDR3 amino acids: CASSLEQPSSYNSPLHF. CDR3 DNA sequence: TGTGCCAGCAGCTTAGAACAGCCCAGCTCCTATAATTCACCCCTCCACTTT. Supplemented by reference TRBV11-2 and TRBJ1-6, the full variable domain reads EAGVAQSPRYKIIEKRQSVAFWCNPISGHATLYWYQQILGQGPKLLIQFQNNGVVDDSQLPKDRFSAERLKGVDSTLKIQPAKLEDSAVYLCASSLEQPSSYNSPLHFGNGTRLTVT.

This chain links TRBV2 with TRBJ2-4, with 10 positions matching TRBD1. The CDR3 runs 20 residues. J gave up 0 bases and V 5 bases, and 16 bases lay outside the gene matches. The germline V gene has CDR1 SNHLY and CDR2 FYNNEI. The CDR3 here is CASSPSGTGDYFVAKNIQYF. The CDR3 region has the DNA TGTGCCAGCAGTCCCAGCGGGACAGGGGACTACTTCGTAGCCAAAAACATTCAGTACTTC.

The V gene is TRBV7-9, the J gene TRBJ1-6; a weak D match, TRBD1 (5 bases). Per the germline V gene, CDR1 is SEHNR and CDR2 is FQNEAQ (reference sequence). The CDR3 extends over 15 amino acids. Trimming pared 3 bases from V and 8 bases from J, leaving 14 bases between. CDR3 sequence reads: CASSLGGDRDSPLHF. Written as DNA, the CDR3 is TGTGCCAGCAGCTTGGGGGGGGACCGTGATTCACCCCTCCACTTT.

The CDR3 here is CASSPGRDSGNTIYF. The CDR3 DNA follows: TGTGCCAGCAGCCCAGGCAGGGACTCTGGAAACACCATATATTTT. This chain uses TRBV7-9 with TRBJ1-3; D might be TRBD1 (5 bases). CDR1 and CDR2 from the germline V gene are SEHNR and FQNEAQ (reference sequence). The CDR3 is 15 amino acids. V lost 5 bases and J lost 0, with 11 bases in between.

V usage is TRBV5-4 and J usage is TRBJ1-2, with TRBD1 identical over 7 bases. The length of the CDR3 is 16 residues. The V gene end was trimmed by 4 bases and the J gene end by 5 bases; junction bases not matched to a gene: 14. CDR1 SGHNT and CDR2 YYREEE come from the germline V gene (reference sequence). As DNA, the CDR3 is TGTGCCAGCAGCCTGGCCGGGACAGCCTGGGTGTATGGCTACACCTTC. This codes for CASSLAGTAWVYGYTF. The whole variable domain, filled in from reference TRBV5-4 and TRBJ1-2, reads ETGVTQSPTHLIKTRGQQVTLRCSSQSGHNTVSWYQQALGQGPQFIFQYYREEENGRGNFPPRFSGLQFPNYSSELNVNALELDDSALYLCASSLAGTAWVYGYTFGSGTRLTVV.

This chain links TRBV4-1 with TRBJ2-3; D is ambiguous. The ends were cut back, 0 bases at V and 2 bases at J, with 9 bases in the middle. Germline CDR1 MGHRA, CDR2 YSYEKL. The CDR3 is made up of 15 amino acids. The CDR3 DNA follows: TGCGCCAGCAGCCAAGATCGCGCGATCACAGATACGCAGTATTTT. This gives the protein CASSQDRAITDTQYF.